Described below is a single T cell receptor beta chain sequence and its context. Its antigen is as yet unknown. V dropped 3 bases and J dropped 6; count of bases not matched to a gene: 8. Germline V gives CDR1 ENHRY, CDR2 SYGVKD. The CDR3 contains 16 residues. Each TCR beta cDNA library carried unique molecular identifiers. Using its own MiXCR run on the PCR reads, TCRdb lists one record per CDR3 protein. The sample carries hundreds of thousands of distinct CDR3 sequences, about 27% recorded once. The data belong to a study of post-analysis software for immune sequencing data. General study results and limits: With TRBV5-6, TRBV5-1 and TRBV20-1 included, five TRBV segments were more frequent in patients than in controls.

The material sequenced was blood. The sequence came from a girl between 10 and 17 years old with multiple sclerosis. The chain joins TRBV10-3 to TRBJ1-4, with 9 bases lining up with TRBD1. The CDR3 sequence is CAISDSDRGRDEKLFF. The CDR3 DNA is TGTGCCATCAGTGATTCGGACAGGGGACGGGATGAAAAACTGTTTTTT.